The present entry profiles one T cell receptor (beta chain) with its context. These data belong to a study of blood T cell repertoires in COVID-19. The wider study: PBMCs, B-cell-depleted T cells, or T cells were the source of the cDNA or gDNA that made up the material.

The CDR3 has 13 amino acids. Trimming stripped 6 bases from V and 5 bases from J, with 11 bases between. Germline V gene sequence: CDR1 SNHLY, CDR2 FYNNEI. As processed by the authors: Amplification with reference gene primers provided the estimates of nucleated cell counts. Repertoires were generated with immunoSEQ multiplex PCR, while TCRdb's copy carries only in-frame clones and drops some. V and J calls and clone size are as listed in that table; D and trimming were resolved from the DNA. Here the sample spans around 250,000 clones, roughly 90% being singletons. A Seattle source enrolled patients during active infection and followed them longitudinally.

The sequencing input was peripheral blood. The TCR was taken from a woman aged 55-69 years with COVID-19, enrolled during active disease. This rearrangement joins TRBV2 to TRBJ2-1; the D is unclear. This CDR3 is CASRTDFHNEQFF. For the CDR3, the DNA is TGTGCCAGCAGAACCGACTTTCACAATGAGCAGTTCTTC.